The clone carrying this T cell receptor (beta chain) was seen more than once but under ten times. Its antigen is not known. Donor samples were obtained from healthy Caucasian individuals from Russia, aged roughly 6 to 90. This CDR3 has 14 amino acids. The germline V and J ends were trimmed by 3 bases and 8 bases, with 14 bases remaining between them. Germline V gene lookup returns CDR1 DFQATT and CDR2 SNEGSKA (reference sequence). This specimen belongs to a study of blood T cells in healthy people across ages. Overall study results and limits: PBMCs that were unsorted prevented a conclusive naive versus antigen-experienced comparison.

Together with a sample-barcoded 5' primer, a J-beta primer mix was included in a second PCR lasting roughly 6 to 12 cycles. There were at least 3 million CDR3-containing paired-end reads obtained from each sample. Each CDR3 protein is one row after TCRdb ran MiXCR on the 5' RACE reads. The sample includes under 1 million distinct CDR3 sequences, 40% to 50% of them seen just once. This sequence joins TRBV20-1 and TRBJ1-6; D uncertain. Sequencing input: blood. This sequence originates from a man in his sixties in good health. In nucleotides, the CDR3 is TGCAGTGCTAGTGTCGGGAATTGGGATTCACCCCTCCACTTT. Amino acids: CSASVGNWDSPLHF.